This T cell receptor beta chain stems from a study of T cell responses to AZD1222 COVID-19 vaccine. Study-level findings and limits: Breadth and depth of Spike-specific TCRs rose after two AZD1222 doses. Donors in the cohort were predominantly white British and more often female, and clonal diversity was possibly underestimated. The study found vaccine-associated CD4 TCRs spanning spike, dominant at 160-218 and 743-854.

With regard to this clone: What it binds is unknown.

Some clones are missing from TCRdb's copy, which holds only in-frame ones; the method was immunoSEQ multiplex PCR. The table has 160,000 or so clones, 90% to 95% seen once. The V gene end was trimmed by 4 bases and the J gene end by 9 bases; junction bases not matched to a gene: 5. Germline CDR1 reads SGHRS; CDR2 reads YFSETQ. The CDR3 spans 14 residues. This TCR came from an adult who received the AZD1222 COVID-19 vaccine. V is TRBV5-1 and J is TRBJ1-6; TRBD1 aligns across 9 bases. This material consisted of peripheral blood, taken 28 days after the second AZD1222 dose. CDR3 sequence (DNA): TGCGCCAGCAGCCCCCGGGACAGGGTTTCACCCCTCCACTTT. Translated: CASSPRDRVSPLHF.